What follows are 10 T cell receptor beta chains derived from one specimen sequenced in a study of blood T cell repertoires in COVID-19. The method was immunoSEQ multiplex PCR; TCRdb's version includes in-frame clones alone and lacks a portion of them. Of around 190,000 clones in the sample, under 85% were seen once. The specimen was peripheral blood. These receptors originate from a human donor in a cohort sampled during active COVID-19.

The rearrangement uses TRBV6-1 and TRBJ2-2, with 10 bases matching TRBD1. This CDR3 has 15 residues. Germline V gives CDR1 MNHNS, CDR2 SASEGT. V shed 3 bases and J 7 bases; nucleotides not matched to a gene: 5. DNA of the CDR3: TGTGCCAGCAGTGAGGGGACAGGGGCCGGCGGGGAGCTGTTTTTT. Translating gives CASSEGTGAGGELFF.

This chain uses TRBV7-9 with TRBJ2-7; 10 nucleotides line up with TRBD2. V was clipped by 4 bases and J by 0 bases; unmatched bases: 12. Germline-derived CDR1 and CDR2 are SEHNR and FQNEAQ (reference sequence). The CDR3 runs 18 residues. The CDR3 region is CASSSPRLAGQSSYEQYF. The CDR3 DNA reads TGTGCCAGCAGCTCTCCAAGACTAGCGGGCCAGAGCTCCTACGAGCAGTACTTC. The whole variable domain, remainder taken from reference TRBV7-9 and TRBJ2-7, is DTGVSQNPRHKITKRGQNVTFRCDPISEHNRLYWYRQTLGQGPEFLTYFQNEAQLEKSRLLSDRFSAERPKGSFSTLEIQRTEQGDSAMYLCASSSPRLAGQSSYEQYFGPGTRLTVT.

As concerns this clone: Other DNA sequences in this specimen translate into the identical CDR3. The chain's CDR3 is CASSELGGSNQPQHF. CDR3 bases: TGTGCCAGCAGTGAACTCGGGGGGAGCAATCAGCCCCAGCATTTT. The chain links TRBV2 to TRBJ1-5, with a weak D call TRBD1 (5 bases). Germline V gene lookup returns CDR1 SNHLY and CDR2 FYNNEI. The CDR3 has 15 residues. Trimming removed 2 bases at V and 1 base at J, with 9 bases between.

V gene TRBV6-2 or TRBV6-3 combines with J gene TRBJ2-2, with a tentative D call TRBD1 (6 bases). Germline CDR1 is MNHEY and CDR2 is SVGEGT. Trimming shortened V by 6 bases and J by 2 bases, and 19 bases separated the two germline ends. CDR3 length: 17 amino acids. The CDR3 bases are TGTGCCAGCAGCCCTACCGACAGGATTCACAACACCGGGGAGCTGTTTTTT. Its translation: CASSPTDRIHNTGELFF.

The J gene is TRBJ2-7, the V gene TRBV6-5; D perhaps matches TRBD1 (5 bases). CDR3 length equals 15 residues. Germline CDR1 MNHEY, CDR2 SVGAGI. V was trimmed by 1 base and J by 6 bases, leaving 16 bases between them. The CDR3, as DNA: TGTGCCAGCAGTTACTGGGATAGGGGATCTCTCGAGCAGTACTTC. Protein sequence: CASSYWDRGSLEQYF.

This sequence joins TRBV9 and TRBJ2-2; 10 bases agree with TRBD2. The CDR3 contains 16 residues. V gave up 3 bases and J gave up 8 bases; unmatched junction bases: 10. From germline, CDR1 is SGDLS and CDR2 YYNGEE. Here the CDR3 reads CASSGSGTSVAGELFF. CDR3 DNA sequence: TGTGCCAGCAGCGGATCCGGGACTAGCGTGGCTGGGGAGCTGTTTTTT.

J is TRBJ1-1 and V is TRBV5-1; no definite D call. Trimming took off 3 bases at V and 0 bases at J, with 15 bases between the two ends. Germline V lookup: CDR1 SGHRS, CDR2 YFSETQ. The CDR3 consists of 16 residues. The CDR3 DNA sequence: TGCGCCAGCAGCTCGGTCGGCCCGAGGATGAACACTGAAGCTTTCTTT. Protein sequence: CASSSVGPRMNTEAFF.

V and J are TRBV3-1 (or the pseudogene TRBV3-2) and TRBJ1-5, with TRBD1 matching over 8 bases. The CDR3 covers 16 residues. With 0 bases clipped from V and 9 bases from J, the junction kept 10 bases outside the gene matches. Germline CDR1 reads LGHDT; CDR2 reads YNNKEL (reference sequence). Here the CDR3 DNA reads TGTGCCAGCAGCCAAGATTCAGCAGGGGGCAGTCGGCCCCAGCATTTT. Its protein is CASSQDSAGGSRPQHF.

The chain couples TRBV27 to TRBJ2-7; TRBD2 is a possible D gene (6 bases). The V gene lost 4 bases and the J gene lost 0 bases, with 16 bases spanning the gap. Germline CDR1 MNHEY, CDR2 SMNVEV (reference sequence). The CDR3 runs to 16 residues. The CDR3, as DNA: TGTGCCAGCAGTTCGGAGCTAGCGTCGAGCTCCTACGAGCAGTACTTC. It yields the protein CASSSELASSSYEQYF.

The chain joins TRBV2 to TRBJ1-5; the D gene is possibly TRBD1 (5 bases). Trimming took off 2 bases at V and 3 bases at J, with 8 bases between the two ends. CDR1 is SNHLY and CDR2 is FYNNEI in the germline V gene. This CDR3 is 14 amino acids long. In DNA form, the CDR3 reads TGTGCCAGCAGTGAATCCAGGGACAATCAGCCCCAGCATTTT. The encoded protein is CASSESRDNQPQHF. The full variable domain, its missing parts supplied by reference TRBV2 and TRBJ1-5, is EPEVTQTPSHQVTQMGQEVILRCVPISNHLYFYWYRQILGQKVEFLVSFYNNEISEKSEIFDDQFSVERPDGSNFTLKIRSTKLEDSAMYFCASSESRDNQPQHFGDGTRLSIL.